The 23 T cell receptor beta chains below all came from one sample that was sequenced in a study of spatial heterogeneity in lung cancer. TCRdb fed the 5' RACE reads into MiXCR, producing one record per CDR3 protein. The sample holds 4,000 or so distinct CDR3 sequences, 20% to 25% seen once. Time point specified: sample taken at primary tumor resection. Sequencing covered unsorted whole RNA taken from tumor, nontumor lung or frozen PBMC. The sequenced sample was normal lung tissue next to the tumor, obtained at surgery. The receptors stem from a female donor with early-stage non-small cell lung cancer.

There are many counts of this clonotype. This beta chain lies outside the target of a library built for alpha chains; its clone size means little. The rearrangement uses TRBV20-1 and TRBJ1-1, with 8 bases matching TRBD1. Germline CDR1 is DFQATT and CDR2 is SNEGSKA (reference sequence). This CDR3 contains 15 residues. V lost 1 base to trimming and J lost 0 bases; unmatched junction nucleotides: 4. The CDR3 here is CSARARQGLNTEAFF. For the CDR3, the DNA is TGCAGTGCTAGAGCGCGACAGGGGTTGAACACTGAAGCTTTCTTT.

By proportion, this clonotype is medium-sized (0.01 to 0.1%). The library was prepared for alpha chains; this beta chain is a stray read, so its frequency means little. The CDR3 region has the DNA TGTGCCAGCAGTTTCGGTTCAGGGCGAAGCACAGATACGCAGTATTTT. Its protein product is CASSFGSGRSTDTQYF. The V and J genes are TRBV12-3 or TRBV12-4 and TRBJ2-3, with D possibly matching TRBD1 (5 bases). This CDR3 contains 16 residues. Between the trimmed V and J ends, which lost 3 bases and 0 bases, there was a span of 13 bases.

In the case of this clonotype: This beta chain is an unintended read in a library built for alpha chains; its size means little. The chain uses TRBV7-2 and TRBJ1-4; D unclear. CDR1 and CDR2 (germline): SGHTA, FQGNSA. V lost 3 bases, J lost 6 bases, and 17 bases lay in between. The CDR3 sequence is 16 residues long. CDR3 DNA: TGTGCCAGCAGCTTGGGTGGTAGGGAGTATTATGAAAAACTGTTTTTT. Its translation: CASSLGGREYYEKLFF.

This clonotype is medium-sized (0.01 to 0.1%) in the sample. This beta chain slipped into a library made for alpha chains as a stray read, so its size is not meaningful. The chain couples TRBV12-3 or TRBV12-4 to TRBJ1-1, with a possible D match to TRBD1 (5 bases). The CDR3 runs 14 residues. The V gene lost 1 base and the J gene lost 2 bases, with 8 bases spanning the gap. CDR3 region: CASSLGQLNTEAFF. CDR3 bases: TGTGCCAGCAGTTTAGGACAGTTAAACACTGAAGCTTTCTTT.

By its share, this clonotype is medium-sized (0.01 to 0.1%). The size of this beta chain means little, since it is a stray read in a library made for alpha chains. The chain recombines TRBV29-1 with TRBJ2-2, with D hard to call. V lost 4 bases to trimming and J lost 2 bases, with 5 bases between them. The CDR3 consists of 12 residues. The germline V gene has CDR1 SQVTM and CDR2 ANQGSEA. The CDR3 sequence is CSVAHNTGELFF. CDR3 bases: TGCAGCGTTGCTCATAACACCGGGGAGCTGTTTTTT.

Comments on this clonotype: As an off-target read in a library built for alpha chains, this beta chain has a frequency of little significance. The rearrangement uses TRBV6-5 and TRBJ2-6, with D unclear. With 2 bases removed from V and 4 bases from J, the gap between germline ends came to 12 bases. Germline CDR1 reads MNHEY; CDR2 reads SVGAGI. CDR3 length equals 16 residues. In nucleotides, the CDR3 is TGTGCCAGCAGTTACGCAGATCTAATGGGGGCCAACGTCCTGACTTTC. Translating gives CASSYADLMGANVLTF.

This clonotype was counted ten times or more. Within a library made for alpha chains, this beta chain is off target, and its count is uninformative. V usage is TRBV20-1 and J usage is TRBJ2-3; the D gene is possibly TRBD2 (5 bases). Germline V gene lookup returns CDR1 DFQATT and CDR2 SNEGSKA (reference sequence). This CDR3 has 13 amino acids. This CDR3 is CSGNDLSTDTQYF. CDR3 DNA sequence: TGCAGCGGGAATGACCTTAGCACAGATACGCAGTATTTT.

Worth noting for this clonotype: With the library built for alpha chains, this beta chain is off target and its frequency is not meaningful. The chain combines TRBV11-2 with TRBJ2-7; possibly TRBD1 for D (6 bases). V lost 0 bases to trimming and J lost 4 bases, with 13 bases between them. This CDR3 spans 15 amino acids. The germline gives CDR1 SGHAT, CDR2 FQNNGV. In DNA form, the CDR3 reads TGTGCCAGCAGCTTAGAGGGGGCCTTGGTGTACGAGCAGTACTTC. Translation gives CASSLEGALVYEQYF.

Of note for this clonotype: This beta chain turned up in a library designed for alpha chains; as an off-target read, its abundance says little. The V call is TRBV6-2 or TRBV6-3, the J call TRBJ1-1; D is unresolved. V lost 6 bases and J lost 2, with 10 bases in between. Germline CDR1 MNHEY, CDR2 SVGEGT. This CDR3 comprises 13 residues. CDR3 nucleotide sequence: TGTGCCAGCAGGGAGATCCTTAACACTGAAGCTTTCTTT. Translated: CASREILNTEAFF.

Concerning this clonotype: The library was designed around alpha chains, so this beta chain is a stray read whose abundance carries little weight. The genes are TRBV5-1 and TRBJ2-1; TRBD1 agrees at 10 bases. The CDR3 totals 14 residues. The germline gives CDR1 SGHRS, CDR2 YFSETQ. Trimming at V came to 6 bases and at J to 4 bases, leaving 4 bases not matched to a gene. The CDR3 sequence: CASIRDRGYNEQFF. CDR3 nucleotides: TGCGCCAGCATCCGGGACAGGGGATACAATGAGCAGTTCTTC.

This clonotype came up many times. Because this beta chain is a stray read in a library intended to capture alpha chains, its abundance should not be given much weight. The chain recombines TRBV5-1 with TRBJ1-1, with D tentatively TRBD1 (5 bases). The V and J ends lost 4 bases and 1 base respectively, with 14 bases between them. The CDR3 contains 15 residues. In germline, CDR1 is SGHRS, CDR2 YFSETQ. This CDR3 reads CASSIAGSRNTEAFF. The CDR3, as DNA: TGCGCCAGCAGCATTGCAGGGTCTCGGAACACTGAAGCTTTCTTT.

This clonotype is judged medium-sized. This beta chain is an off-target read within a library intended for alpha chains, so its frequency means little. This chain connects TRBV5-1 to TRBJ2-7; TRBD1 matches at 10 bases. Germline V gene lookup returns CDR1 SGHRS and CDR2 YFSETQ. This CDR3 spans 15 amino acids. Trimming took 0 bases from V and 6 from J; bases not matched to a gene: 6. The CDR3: CASSLAGDRGGEQYF. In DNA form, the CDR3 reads TGCGCCAGCAGCTTGGCAGGGGACAGGGGAGGCGAGCAGTACTTC.

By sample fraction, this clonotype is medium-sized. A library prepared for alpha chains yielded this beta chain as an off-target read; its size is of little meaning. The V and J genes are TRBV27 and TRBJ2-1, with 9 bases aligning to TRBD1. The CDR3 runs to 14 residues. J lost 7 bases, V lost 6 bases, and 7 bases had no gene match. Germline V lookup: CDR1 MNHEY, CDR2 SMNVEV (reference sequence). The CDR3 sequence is CASSGTGWVNEQFF. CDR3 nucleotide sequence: TGTGCCAGCAGCGGGACAGGGTGGGTGAATGAGCAGTTCTTC.

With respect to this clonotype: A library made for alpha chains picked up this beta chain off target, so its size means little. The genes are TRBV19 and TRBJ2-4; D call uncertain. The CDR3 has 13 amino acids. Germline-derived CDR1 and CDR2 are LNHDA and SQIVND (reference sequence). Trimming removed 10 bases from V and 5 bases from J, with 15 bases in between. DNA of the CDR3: TGTGCCACCCTGGTTGAAAACGAAAACATTCAGTACTTC. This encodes CATLVENENIQYF.

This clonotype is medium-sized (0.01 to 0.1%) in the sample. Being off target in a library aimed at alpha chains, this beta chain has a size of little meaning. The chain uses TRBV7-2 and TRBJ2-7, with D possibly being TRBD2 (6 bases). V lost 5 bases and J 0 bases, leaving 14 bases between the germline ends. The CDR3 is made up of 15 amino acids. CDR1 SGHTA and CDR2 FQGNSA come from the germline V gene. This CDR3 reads CASSPGLTSSYEQYF. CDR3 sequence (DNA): TGTGCCAGCAGCCCCGGGTTGACTAGCTCCTACGAGCAGTACTTC.

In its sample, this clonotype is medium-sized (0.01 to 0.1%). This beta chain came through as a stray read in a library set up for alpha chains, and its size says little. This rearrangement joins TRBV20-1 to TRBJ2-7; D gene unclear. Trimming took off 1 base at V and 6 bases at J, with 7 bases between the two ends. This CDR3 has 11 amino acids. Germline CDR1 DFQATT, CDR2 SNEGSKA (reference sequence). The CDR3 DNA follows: TGCAGTGCTAGAGCACAGATCGAGCAGTACTTC. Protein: CSARAQIEQYF.

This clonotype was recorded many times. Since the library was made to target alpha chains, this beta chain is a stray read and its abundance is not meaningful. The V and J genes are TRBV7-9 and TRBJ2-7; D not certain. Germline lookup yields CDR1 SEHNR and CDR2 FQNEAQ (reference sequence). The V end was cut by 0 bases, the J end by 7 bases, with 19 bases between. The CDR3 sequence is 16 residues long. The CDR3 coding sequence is TGTGCCAGCAGCTTAGCGCTTAGCCCACTGTCTGAGGAGCAGTACTTC. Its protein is CASSLALSPLSEEQYF.

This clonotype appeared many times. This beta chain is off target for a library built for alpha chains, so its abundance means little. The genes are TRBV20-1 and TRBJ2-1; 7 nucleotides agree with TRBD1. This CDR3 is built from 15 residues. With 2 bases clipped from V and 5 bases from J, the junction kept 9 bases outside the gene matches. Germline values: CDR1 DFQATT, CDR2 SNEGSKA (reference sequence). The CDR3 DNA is TGCAGTGCTAGAATACCGGGACAGACCAACAATGAGCAGTTCTTC. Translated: CSARIPGQTNNEQFF.

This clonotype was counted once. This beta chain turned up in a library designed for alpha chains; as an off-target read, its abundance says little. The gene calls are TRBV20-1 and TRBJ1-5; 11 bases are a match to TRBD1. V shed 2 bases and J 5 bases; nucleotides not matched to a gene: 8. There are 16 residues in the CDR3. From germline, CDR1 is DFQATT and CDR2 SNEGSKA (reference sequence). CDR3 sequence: CSARPLGQGADQPQHF. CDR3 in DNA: TGCAGTGCTAGACCACTCGGACAGGGGGCGGATCAGCCCCAGCATTTT.

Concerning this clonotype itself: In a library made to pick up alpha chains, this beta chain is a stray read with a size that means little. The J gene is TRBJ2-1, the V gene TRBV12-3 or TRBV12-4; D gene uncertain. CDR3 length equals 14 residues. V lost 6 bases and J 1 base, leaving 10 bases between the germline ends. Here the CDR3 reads CASRPLGSYNEQFF. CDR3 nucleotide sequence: TGTGCCAGCAGGCCCCTCGGTTCCTACAATGAGCAGTTCTTC.

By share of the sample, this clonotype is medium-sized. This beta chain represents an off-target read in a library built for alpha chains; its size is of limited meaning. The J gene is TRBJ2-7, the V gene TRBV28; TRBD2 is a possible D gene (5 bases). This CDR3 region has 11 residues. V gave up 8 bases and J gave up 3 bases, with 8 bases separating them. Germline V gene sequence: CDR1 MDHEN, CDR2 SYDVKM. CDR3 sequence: CASGRVYEQYF. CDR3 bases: TGTGCCAGCGGGAGAGTCTACGAGCAGTACTTC.

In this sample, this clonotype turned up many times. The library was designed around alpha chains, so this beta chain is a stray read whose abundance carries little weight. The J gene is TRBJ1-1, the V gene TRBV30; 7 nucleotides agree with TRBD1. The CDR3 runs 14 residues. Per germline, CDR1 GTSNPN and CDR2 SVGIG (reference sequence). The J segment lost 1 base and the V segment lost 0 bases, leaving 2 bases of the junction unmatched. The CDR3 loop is CAWSVQGPNTEAFF. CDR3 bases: TGTGCCTGGAGTGTACAGGGGCCGAACACTGAAGCTTTCTTT.

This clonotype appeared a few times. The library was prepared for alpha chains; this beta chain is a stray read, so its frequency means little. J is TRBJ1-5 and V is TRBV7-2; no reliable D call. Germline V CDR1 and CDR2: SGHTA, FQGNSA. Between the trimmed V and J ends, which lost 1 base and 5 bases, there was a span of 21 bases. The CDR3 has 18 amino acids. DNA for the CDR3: TGTGCCAGCAGCTTAGACGGGTCGACGTTATACCCCTATCAGCCCCAGCATTTT. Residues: CASSLDGSTLYPYQPQHF.